These 5 T cell receptor beta chains came from one sample sequenced in a study of blood T cell repertoires in COVID-19. Measured with immunoSEQ multiplex PCR; TCRdb has only the in-frame clones, and not every one. The table records just under 350,000 clones, about 90% of them present only once. Sequencing was carried out using peripheral blood. The origin of the receptors is a woman between 18 and 29 years old who had recovered from COVID-19.

The CDR3 DNA reads TGTGCCAGCAGCTTGTGGGGCGGATCAGGAGTGTCATACAATGAGCAGTTCTTC. Its protein product is CASSLWGGSGVSYNEQFF. This chain connects TRBV11-3 to TRBJ2-1; possible D gene TRBD1, 5 bases. There are 18 residues in the CDR3. With 3 bases removed from V and 4 bases from J, the gap between germline ends came to 22 bases. The germline V gene encodes CDR1 SGHNT and CDR2 YENEEA.

The chain links TRBV28 to TRBJ1-1; D gene ambiguous. Per germline, CDR1 MDHEN and CDR2 SYDVKM. CDR3 length equals 12 residues. Deletions cut 3 bases from V and 7 bases from J, with 9 bases between. The CDR3 here is CASSLGAVEAFF. The CDR3 DNA follows: TGTGCCAGCAGTTTGGGAGCGGTTGAAGCTTTCTTT. The whole variable domain, filled in from reference TRBV28 and TRBJ1-1, reads DVKVTQSSRYLVKRTGEKVFLECVQDMDHENMFWYRQDPGLGLRLIYFSYDVKMKEKGDIPEGYSVSREKKERFSLILESASTNQTSMYLCASSLGAVEAFFGQGTRLTVV.

The V gene is TRBV30, the J gene TRBJ2-2; no clear D. The CDR3 sequence is 16 residues long. In germline, CDR1 is GTSNPN, CDR2 SVGIG (reference sequence). Trimming shortened V by 0 bases and J by 1 base, and 12 bases separated the two germline ends. CDR3 residues: CAWSVLGGLNTGELFF. In DNA, the CDR3 is TGTGCCTGGAGTGTACTCGGCGGATTGAACACCGGGGAGCTGTTTTTT.

This rearrangement joins TRBV11-3 to TRBJ2-1; no definite D call. V was cut by 4 bases and J by 7 bases, with 14 bases left in between. Germline CDR1 SGHNT, CDR2 YENEEA. The CDR3 loop spans 14 amino acids. CDR3 DNA: TGTGCCAGCAGCTCTCGAGCAATTGGTAATGAGCAGTTCTTC. Its protein is CASSSRAIGNEQFF. Combining the CDR3 with reference TRBV11-3 and TRBJ2-1 gives the whole variable domain EAGVVQSPRYKIIEKKQPVAFWCNPISGHNTLYWYLQNLGQGPELLIRYENEEAVDDSQLPKDRFSAERLKGVDSTLKIQPAELGDSAVYLCASSSRAIGNEQFFGPGTRLTVL.

The chain recombines TRBV27 with TRBJ2-2, with D hard to call. This CDR3 has 12 amino acids. V dropped 6 bases and J dropped 1 base, with 3 bases sitting between them. The germline V gene encodes CDR1 MNHEY and CDR2 SMNVEV (reference sequence). CDR3 sequence (DNA): TGTGCCAGCAGCTTGAACACCGGGGAGCTGTTTTTT. Translation gives CASSLNTGELFF.